These 26 T cell receptor beta chains were sequenced from one sample in a study of response to subunit inactivated influenza vaccine. TCRdb called the RT-PCR reads again in MiXCR, with one record for every CDR3 protein. The table shows about 500,000 distinct CDR3 sequences, with 10% to 15% occurring only once. Material: PBMCs from blood, obtained about 6 weeks after vaccination. The receptor source for this set is a man aged 50-60 years who received an inactivated influenza vaccine.

This clonotype has at least ten counts. This chain joins TRBV29-1 and TRBJ2-1; D is perhaps TRBD2 (6 bases). This CDR3 has 17 residues. V was trimmed by 1 base and J by 1 base, leaving 17 bases between them. Germline CDR1 reads SQVTM; CDR2 reads ANQGSEA. The CDR3, as DNA: TGCAGCGTTGAAGGAATTGGCGGGAAAACTTCCTACAATGAGCAGTTCTTC. The encoded protein is CSVEGIGGKTSYNEQFF.

DNA of the CDR3: TGCGCCAGCAGCGCCCTGACCGGGACTAGCTCATCGTACCAAGAGACCCAGTACTTC. Protein product: CASSALTGTSSSYQETQYF. The chain recombines TRBV5-1 with TRBJ2-5; 9 bases agree with TRBD2. The germline V gene has CDR1 SGHRS and CDR2 YFSETQ. The V and J ends lost 4 bases and 0 bases, in that order; junction bases with no gene match: 16. The CDR3 consists of 19 residues.

V gene TRBV9 combines with J gene TRBJ2-7; 11 nucleotides match TRBD1. The CDR3 covers 15 residues. V shed 2 bases and J 2 bases; nucleotides not matched to a gene: 3. Germline assignment: CDR1 SGDLS and CDR2 YYNGEE. DNA for the CDR3: TGTGCCAGCAGCGTCGGGACAGGGGGGGCCTACGAGCAGTACTTC. Residues: CASSVGTGGAYEQYF. The full variable domain, with the rest looked up from reference TRBV9 and TRBJ2-7, is DSGVTQTPKHLITATGQRVTLRCSPRSGDLSVYWYQQSLDQGLQFLIQYYNGEERAKGNILERFSAQQFPDLHSELNLSSLELGDSALYFCASSVGTGGAYEQYFGPGTRLTVT.

This clonotype was detected a few times. The CDR3 is CSVEVPGQGAHEQFF. CDR3 coding DNA: TGCAGCGTGGAGGTACCGGGACAGGGGGCGCATGAGCAGTTCTTC. The chain uses TRBV29-1 and TRBJ2-1; 12 bases align to TRBD1. This CDR3 is 15 amino acids long. V trimming: 6 bases; J trimming: 8 bases; junction bases outside the gene matches: 11. The germline gives CDR1 SQVTM, CDR2 ANQGSEA.

This chain links TRBV4-3 with TRBJ2-5, with 7 nucleotides matching TRBD1. This CDR3 has 13 amino acids. J gave up 14 bases and V 0 bases, and 9 bases lay outside the gene matches. In germline, CDR1 is LGHNA, CDR2 YSLEER. CDR3 sequence (DNA): TGCGCCAGCAGCCAAGATTTACCCGGGACAGTATACTTC. Amino acids: CASSQDLPGTVYF.

The genes are TRBV6-6 and TRBJ1-2; 7 positions match TRBD1. Germline V gene sequence: CDR1 MNHNY, CDR2 SVGAGI (reference sequence). J gave up 8 bases and V 6 bases, and 6 bases lay outside the gene matches. The CDR3 runs 12 residues. DNA of the CDR3: TGTGCCAGCAGCCAACAGGGGCGAGGCTACACCTTC. It codes for CASSQQGRGYTF.

This clonotype has a handful of counts. The rearrangement joins TRBV5-1 to TRBJ2-5; no firm D call. The CDR3 loop spans 13 amino acids. V was clipped by 3 bases and J by 4 bases, with 10 bases between them. The germline V gene encodes CDR1 SGHRS and CDR2 YFSETQ. DNA for the CDR3: TGCGCCAGCAGCTCAGGTCATGGAGAGACCCAGTACTTC. Protein: CASSSGHGETQYF.

This clonotype has ten or more counts. The V call is TRBV20-1, the J call TRBJ2-3, with D possibly being TRBD1 or TRBD2 (5 bases each). Trimming took 1 base from V and 0 from J, leaving 14 bases between them. The CDR3 totals 16 residues. CDR1 is DFQATT and CDR2 is SNEGSKA in the germline V gene (reference sequence). This CDR3 reads CSARGGTRGSTDTQYF. For the CDR3, the DNA is TGCAGTGCTAGAGGAGGGACGAGGGGAAGCACAGATACGCAGTATTTT.

CDR3 nucleotide sequence: TGCAGTGCTAGTAACACCGGGACAGGGATTGGTCATTTT. Protein sequence: CSASNTGTGIGHF. This chain uses TRBV20-1 with TRBJ1-5, with 9 bases matching TRBD1. J was trimmed by 16 bases and V by 3 bases; bases with no gene match: 13. Germline lookup yields CDR1 DFQATT and CDR2 SNEGSKA (reference sequence). The length of the CDR3 is 13 residues.

There are a few counts of this clonotype. This chain links TRBV29-1 with TRBJ1-4, with D unclear. Per germline, CDR1 SQVTM and CDR2 ANQGSEA. The CDR3 spans 11 residues. The V and J ends lost 7 bases and 7 bases respectively, with 10 bases between them. The CDR3 loop is CSGDTGEKLFF. CDR3 bases: TGCAGCGGCGACACGGGTGAAAAACTGTTTTTT.

This clonotype turned up a few times. The rearrangement uses TRBV6-2 or TRBV6-3 and TRBJ2-3; D not resolved. The CDR3 runs to 13 residues. Germline CDR1 is MNHEY and CDR2 is SVGEGT. Trimming cost V 5 bases and J 5 bases, with 11 bases left between them. CDR3 residues: CASSRPFGDTQYF. DNA for the CDR3: TGTGCCAGCAGTAGACCTTTCGGAGATACGCAGTATTTT.

The chain has TRBV5-1 and TRBJ2-6, with no clear D. Germline CDR1 reads SGHRS; CDR2 reads YFSETQ. CDR3 size: 16 residues. With 4 bases removed from V and 1 base from J, the gap between germline ends came to 12 bases. The CDR3 nucleotides read TGCGCCAGCAGCGCTCAAAGTCTATCTGGGGCCAACGTCCTGACTTTC. Translated: CASSAQSLSGANVLTF.

V is TRBV5-1 and J is TRBJ2-3; TRBD2 agrees at 16 bases. Germline V gene lookup returns CDR1 SGHRS and CDR2 YFSETQ. J lost 5 bases, V lost 4 bases, and 13 bases had no gene match. This CDR3 has 19 residues. The CDR3 loop is CASSPTPGLAGGPGDTQYF. Here the CDR3 DNA reads TGCGCCAGCAGCCCCACGCCGGGACTAGCGGGGGGGCCAGGAGATACGCAGTATTTT.

This clonotype has a handful of counts. The chain uses TRBV5-1 and TRBJ2-1, with 7 bases identical to TRBD2. Germline lookup yields CDR1 SGHRS and CDR2 YFSETQ. Unmatched junction bases numbered 7, after V lost 6 bases and J lost 4 bases. This CDR3 has 14 amino acids. CDR3 region: CASTLSGSYNEQFF. The CDR3 DNA reads TGCGCCAGCACCCTTAGCGGGTCTTACAATGAGCAGTTCTTC.

The chain uses TRBV20-1 and TRBJ2-1, with a tentative D call TRBD2 (10 bases). The V and J ends lost 6 bases and 8 bases respectively, with 26 bases between them. CDR1 DFQATT and CDR2 SNEGSKA come from the germline V gene (reference sequence). This CDR3 is built from 16 residues. The CDR3 loop reads CSATVIGTGTSDEQFF. The CDR3 DNA follows: TGCAGTGCCACTGTAATAGGGACAGGGACTAGCGATGAGCAGTTCTTC.

The chain carries TRBV12-3 or TRBV12-4 and TRBJ2-5, with D perhaps matching TRBD1 (6 bases). Trimming took 7 bases from V and 6 from J, leaving 18 bases between them. The CDR3 is made up of 14 amino acids. The CDR3 coding sequence is TGTGCCAGCACCCTGGCAGGGGCTATGAAGACCCAGTACTTC. Protein: CASTLAGAMKTQYF.

This clonotype has just a few counts. The chain is built from TRBV9 and TRBJ2-1; weak D call: TRBD2 (7 bases). This CDR3 has 14 amino acids. V dropped 3 bases and J dropped 6 bases, with 13 bases sitting between them. Germline V lookup: CDR1 SGDLS, CDR2 YYNGEE. CDR3 protein: CASSARGAFNEQFF. The CDR3 nucleotides read TGTGCCAGCAGCGCCCGGGGGGCCTTCAATGAGCAGTTCTTC.

The table lists this clonotype with a few counts. The chain combines TRBV25-1 with TRBJ2-7, with a weak D call TRBD1 (6 bases). CDR1 and CDR2 (germline): MGHDK, SYGVNS. Trimming removed 9 bases from V and 2 bases from J, with 23 bases in between. This CDR3 comprises 16 residues. CDR3 sequence reads: CARWTVGRPTTYEQYF. The CDR3 DNA sequence: TGTGCCAGATGGACAGTAGGACGACCTACGACCTACGAGCAGTACTTC.

The gene calls are TRBV12-3 or TRBV12-4 and TRBJ1-2; 10 nucleotides line up with TRBD1. Trimming took 5 bases from V and 5 from J; bases not matched to a gene: 14. CDR3 size: 17 residues. The CDR3 nucleotides read TGTGCCAGCAGTCTACACTCAAGCGGGACAGGGGTTTATGGCTACACCTTC. Translation: CASSLHSSGTGVYGYTF.

The chain couples TRBV15 to TRBJ2-2; D might be TRBD1 (6 bases). The CDR3 sequence is 15 residues long. The V gene lost 5 bases and the J gene lost 10 bases, with 20 bases spanning the gap. Germline CDR1 reads LNHNV; CDR2 reads YYDKDF (reference sequence). The CDR3 is CATSGRLYGGVELFF. The CDR3 DNA sequence: TGTGCCACCAGCGGACGGTTATATGGGGGCGTGGAGCTGTTTTTT.

This clonotype was detected once. This sequence joins TRBV30 and TRBJ1-1, with TRBD1 identical over 11 bases. Trimming removed 4 bases from V and 7 bases from J; junction bases left unmatched: 5. The length of the CDR3 is 13 residues. Germline CDR1 and CDR2: GTSNPN and SVGIG (reference sequence). In DNA, the CDR3 is TGTGCCTGGAAGTCGGACAGGGGGCTTGAAGCTTTCTTT. This sequence encodes CAWKSDRGLEAFF.

There are a few counts of this clonotype. The chain carries TRBV28 and TRBJ2-7; 7 nucleotides agree with TRBD1. Germline V gene lookup returns CDR1 MDHEN and CDR2 SYDVKM. Losses at the gene ends were 5 bases for V and 4 bases for J; bases not matched to a gene: 14. This CDR3 spans 16 amino acids. The CDR3 DNA sequence: TGTGCCAGCAGTACCCCGGGACAGAGTTCTTCTTACGAGCAGTACTTC. It is translated as CASSTPGQSSSYEQYF.

The gene calls are TRBV29-1 and TRBJ1-3; the match to TRBD1 covers 7 bases. The length of the CDR3 is 17 residues. Germline trimming cut 3 bases from V and 1 base from J; bases unmatched to any gene: 12. CDR1 and CDR2 from the germline V gene are SQVTM and ANQGSEA. CDR3 residues: CSVEGQLYGKSGNTIYF. In DNA, the CDR3 is TGCAGCGTTGAGGGACAGCTCTACGGGAAGTCTGGAAACACCATATATTTT.

Remarks on this clonotype: One junction end disagrees with the germline gene, perhaps due to a read error. CDR3 DNA sequence: TGTGCCAGCAGCGTAGCGGGTATCTCCTACGAGCAGTACTTC. The encoded protein is CASSVAGISYEQYF. The chain employs TRBV7-2 and TRBJ2-7, with 7 bases matching TRBD2. CDR3 length equals 14 residues. Germline V gene lookup returns CDR1 SGHTA and CDR2 FQGNSA. The variable domain in full, completed from reference TRBV7-2 and TRBJ2-7, reads GAGVSQSPSNKVTEKGKDVELRCDPISGHTALYWYRQSLGQGLEFLIYFQGNSAPDKSGLPSDRFSAERTGGSVSTLTIQRTQQEDSAVYLCASSVAGISYEQYFGPGTRLTVT.

The V call is TRBV20-1, the J call TRBJ1-2, with unresolved D. The germline V gene has CDR1 DFQATT and CDR2 SNEGSKA (reference sequence). The CDR3 spans 14 residues. The V and J ends lost 0 bases and 4 bases respectively, with 12 bases between them. CDR3 DNA: TGCAGTGCTAGAGATCCTAAGGACCTCTATGGCTACACCTTC. Translated, it gives CSARDPKDLYGYTF.

In its sample, this clonotype was seen many times. V gene TRBV29-1 combines with J gene TRBJ2-2; D unclear. Germline V gene sequence: CDR1 SQVTM, CDR2 ANQGSEA. The CDR3 has 12 residues. The V end was cut by 4 bases, the J end by 1 base, with 4 bases between. CDR3 amino acids: CSVALNTGELFF. CDR3 bases: TGCAGCGTTGCCCTGAACACCGGGGAGCTGTTTTTT.